The 15 T cell receptor beta chains in this list originate from one sample, sequenced in a study of human CD8 memory T cell subsets. By UMI-labeled 5' RACE, the TCR beta libraries were made. From its re-call of the 5' RACE reads, TCRdb lists each CDR3 protein once, without DNA. The sample table sets out about 7,400 distinct CDR3 sequences. The sequenced sample was CD8+ T cells from PBMCs. The receptor set was obtained from a human donor in good health.

This chain uses TRBV9 with TRBJ2-7. The germline V gene has CDR1 SGDLS and CDR2 YYNGEE. The CDR3 consists of 13 residues. The CDR3 here is CASSVGNGDEQYF.

This sequence joins TRBV12-3 or TRBV12-4 and TRBJ1-2; no DNA is available, so the TRBD1 call from TCRdb remains unchecked. CDR3 length equals 12 residues. This CDR3 reads CASTQGASGYTF.

CDR3 loop: CASSYGTGISNQPQHF. The genes are TRBV27 and TRBJ1-5; the TCRdb D gene call, TRBD1, has no DNA to confirm it. In germline, CDR1 is MNHEY, CDR2 SMNVEV (reference sequence). The CDR3 is 16 residues long.

V and J are TRBV11-1 and TRBJ1-3. CDR1 is SGHAT and CDR2 is FQDESV in the germline V gene (reference sequence). This CDR3 is 15 amino acids long. The chain's CDR3 is CASSAETAPRNTIYF. Using reference TRBV11-1 and TRBJ1-3 for the parts outside the CDR3, the full variable domain is EAEVAQSPRYKITEKSQAVAFWCDPISGHATLYWYRQILGQGPELLVQFQDESVVDDSQLPKDRFSAERLKGVDSTLKIQPAELGDSAMYLCASSAETAPRNTIYFGEGSWLTVV.

This clonotype is labeled medium-sized based on frequency. The rearrangement uses TRBV18 and TRBJ1-1; without DNA, the TCRdb call of TRBD1 cannot be checked. Germline CDR1 and CDR2: KGHSH and LQKENI. This CDR3 is built from 14 residues. CDR3 sequence reads: CASSSDRGYTEAFF.

J is TRBJ2-5 and V is TRBV18; TCRdb proposes TRBD1, but this gene call is untestable without DNA. Germline V CDR1 and CDR2: KGHSH, LQKENI. CDR3 size: 13 residues. CDR3 loop: CASSRDRDETQYF.

The V call is TRBV9, the J call TRBJ2-2. The CDR3 has 13 residues. Germline lookup yields CDR1 SGDLS and CDR2 YYNGEE. CDR3 region: CASSVEIAGELFF.

This clonotype is classed as medium-sized by frequency. The rearrangement uses TRBV14 and TRBJ2-1; TCRdb's D call, TRBD1, is unchecked because there is no DNA. The CDR3 runs 13 residues. The germline CDR1 and CDR2 sequences are SGHDN and FVKESK. Here the CDR3 reads CASSLGTVNEQFF.

The chain couples TRBV29-1 to TRBJ1-2. The CDR3 has 14 residues. The germline gives CDR1 SQVTM, CDR2 ANQGSEA. CDR3 sequence reads: CSVDLSGFNYGYTF.

The chain couples TRBV20-1 to TRBJ1-1; TCRdb designates TRBD1, a call that cannot be tested without DNA. This CDR3 spans 14 amino acids. Germline V gene data show CDR1 as DFQATT and CDR2 as SNEGSKA (reference sequence). CDR3 residues: CSAPTGRGITEAFF.

The chain has TRBV27 and TRBJ2-1; TCRdb's D call, TRBD1, is unchecked because there is no DNA. The CDR3 extends over 14 amino acids. The germline gives CDR1 MNHEY, CDR2 SMNVEV (reference sequence). The CDR3 protein is CASKGQDNYNEQFF.

The chain uses TRBV7-3 and TRBJ2-1; the D call of TRBD2 rests on TCRdb alone, since no DNA is present to check it. The CDR3 spans 19 residues. Germline V CDR1 and CDR2: SGHTA, FQGTGA. The CDR3 reads CASSLNPRTSGGPGNEQFF.

The chain employs TRBV28 and TRBJ1-1. The germline V gene has CDR1 MDHEN and CDR2 SYDVKM. The CDR3 consists of 14 residues. The CDR3 reads CASSSYPDETEAFF.

The rearrangement links TRBV10-1 to TRBJ1-1; the TCRdb D gene call, TRBD1, has no DNA to confirm it. The CDR3 totals 12 residues. The germline CDR1 and CDR2 sequences are WNHNN and SYGVQD (reference sequence). This CDR3 reads CASGGTGSEAFF.

The chain joins TRBV12-3 or TRBV12-4 to TRBJ2-2; TCRdb picks TRBD1, but there is no DNA to check that call. The CDR3 totals 12 residues. The CDR3 sequence is CASTGYTGELFF.